The 11 T cell receptor beta chains below come from one sample, sequenced in a study of pediatric ulcerative colitis. Using immunoSEQ multiplex PCR, the repertoire was profiled, and TCRdb retains in-frame clones only, with some absent. The sample holds approximately 9,000 clones, around nine tenths seen once. Sequencing was carried out using blood. These receptors all stem from a girl aged 10-17 years with moderate ulcerative colitis.

The V call is TRBV5-1, the J call TRBJ2-2; 13 positions match TRBD2. The CDR3 has 19 residues. With 4 bases clipped from V and 2 bases from J, the junction kept 11 bases outside the gene matches. CDR1 SGHRS and CDR2 YFSETQ come from the germline V gene. The CDR3 bases are TGCGCCAGCAGCCCCACGCCGGGACTAGCGGGATTTAACACCGGGGAGCTGTTTTTT. It translates to CASSPTPGLAGFNTGELFF.

This clone was recorded a few times. The rearrangement uses TRBV4-1 and TRBJ1-1, with TRBD1 matching over 10 bases. V lost 3 bases, J lost 5 bases, and 6 bases stayed unmatched. Germline V gene lookup returns CDR1 MGHRA and CDR2 YSYEKL. The CDR3 is 15 residues long. CDR3 DNA sequence: TGCGCCAGCAGCCAGAAACCGGGACAGGGGACTGAAGCTTTCTTT. As protein: CASSQKPGQGTEAFF.

The genes are TRBV10-3 and TRBJ2-5; perhaps TRBD1 as D (6 bases). Germline values: CDR1 ENHRY, CDR2 SYGVKD. Trimming took 3 bases from V and 2 from J, leaving 13 bases between them. CDR3 length: 15 amino acids. The DNA for the CDR3 is TGTGCCATCAGTGACTCCGGGACAAGTCAAGAGACCCAGTACTTC. Translating it yields CAISDSGTSQETQYF.

This chain uses TRBV19 with TRBJ2-7, with 7 bases identical to TRBD2. The ends lost 5 bases at V and 6 bases at J; junction bases unmatched: 19. The CDR3 has 17 amino acids. CDR1 LNHDA and CDR2 SQIVND come from the germline V gene (reference sequence). CDR3 coding DNA: TGTGCCAGTAGTCCGACCACTCGGGGGGTAGGCAGGAGCGAGCAGTACTTC. Translated: CASSPTTRGVGRSEQYF.

This clone came up once. The V and J genes are TRBV19 and TRBJ2-1, with 13 bases lining up with TRBD2. This CDR3 comprises 15 residues. V lost 6 bases, J lost 8 bases, and 7 bases stayed unmatched. Germline assignment: CDR1 LNHDA and CDR2 SQIVND (reference sequence). This CDR3 is CASSRLAGGEYEQFF. The CDR3 nucleotides are TGTGCCAGTAGCAGACTAGCGGGGGGTGAGTATGAGCAGTTCTTC.

V gene TRBV7-9 combines with J gene TRBJ2-7; tentatively, D is TRBD2 (6 bases). Looked up from germline, CDR1 is SEHNR and CDR2 is FQNEAQ (reference sequence). The CDR3 spans 15 residues. V lost 8 bases and J lost 3, with 20 bases in between. Written as DNA, the CDR3 is TGTGCCAGCCGAGCTAGCGTGGGTGTCGGCTACGAGCAGTACTTC. It yields the protein CASRASVGVGYEQYF. The full variable domain, in which reference TRBV7-9 and TRBJ2-7 provide the parts outside the CDR3, is DTGVSQNPRHKITKRGQNVTFRCDPISEHNRLYWYRQTLGQGPEFLTYFQNEAQLEKSRLLSDRFSAERPKGSFSTLEIQRTEQGDSAMYLCASRASVGVGYEQYFGPGTRLTVT.

The chain carries TRBV28 and TRBJ2-2; 8 bases are a match to TRBD2. The junction had 3 bases not matched to a gene; V was cut back by 3 bases and J by 0 bases. Germline V gene sequence: CDR1 MDHEN, CDR2 SYDVKM. The CDR3 length is 16 residues. The CDR3 protein is CASSFGRATNTGELFF. The CDR3 region has the DNA TGTGCCAGCAGTTTCGGGAGGGCTACGAACACCGGGGAGCTGTTTTTT.

The chain couples TRBV19 to TRBJ1-5; TRBD1 might be the D (5 bases). Trimming removed 7 bases at V and 0 bases at J, with 19 bases between. There are 17 residues in the CDR3. The germline CDR1 and CDR2 sequences are LNHDA and SQIVND (reference sequence). The CDR3 bases are TGTGCCAGTACCTCTCCGGGACTTTATTATAGCAATCAGCCCCAGCATTTT. This codes for CASTSPGLYYSNQPQHF.

V is TRBV4-1 and J is TRBJ1-1; 8 bases fit TRBD1. This CDR3 is 15 amino acids long. With V trimmed by 0 bases and J by 7 bases, 7 bases remained unmatched. Per the germline V gene, CDR1 is MGHRA and CDR2 is YSYEKL. The CDR3, as DNA: TGCGCCAGCAGCCAAGAACCAGGGGGCTTTTTTGAAGCTTTCTTT. It codes for CASSQEPGGFFEAFF.

This clone occurred a few times. The J gene is TRBJ1-6, the V gene TRBV5-1; no firm D call. Germline CDR1 SGHRS, CDR2 YFSETQ. Trimming pared 0 bases from V and 10 bases from J, leaving 11 bases between. CDR3 length equals 14 residues. CDR3 sequence: CASSLGAPGSPLHF. As DNA, the CDR3 is TGCGCCAGCAGCTTGGGGGCCCCGGGATCACCCCTCCACTTT.

The chain employs TRBV18 and TRBJ2-2, with TRBD2 matching 9 bases. J gave up 1 base and V 2 bases, and 5 bases lay outside the gene matches. Germline CDR1 is KGHSH and CDR2 is LQKENI. The CDR3 runs 17 residues. CDR3: CASSPSLAGWNTGELFF. The CDR3 nucleotides read TGTGCCAGCTCACCATCCCTAGCGGGGTGGAACACCGGGGAGCTGTTTTTT.